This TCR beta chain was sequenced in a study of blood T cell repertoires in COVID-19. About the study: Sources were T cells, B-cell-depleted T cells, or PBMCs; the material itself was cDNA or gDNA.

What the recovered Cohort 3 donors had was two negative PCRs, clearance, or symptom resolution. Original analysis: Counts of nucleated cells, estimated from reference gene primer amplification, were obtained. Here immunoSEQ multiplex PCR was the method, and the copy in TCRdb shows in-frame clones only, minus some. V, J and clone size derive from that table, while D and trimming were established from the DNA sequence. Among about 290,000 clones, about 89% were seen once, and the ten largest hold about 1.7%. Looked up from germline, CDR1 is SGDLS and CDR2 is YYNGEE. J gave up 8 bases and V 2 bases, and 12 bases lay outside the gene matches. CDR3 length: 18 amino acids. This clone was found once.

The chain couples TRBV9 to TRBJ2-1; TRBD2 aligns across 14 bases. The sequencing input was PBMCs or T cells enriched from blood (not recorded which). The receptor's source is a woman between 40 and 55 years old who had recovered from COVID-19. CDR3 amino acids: CASSVGTSGSPGVYEQFF. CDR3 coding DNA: TGTGCCAGCAGCGTCGGGACTAGCGGGAGCCCCGGGGTGTATGAGCAGTTCTTC.